This is a list of T cell receptor beta chains from one sample in a study of cytomegalovirus exposure and HLA in healthy donors. Only in-frame clones appear in the TCRdb table, and some are missing; sequencing was by immunoSEQ multiplex PCR. Found here are some 130,000 clones, 65% to 80% of them singletons; the top ten hold 1.6%. Sample: PBMCs. These receptors all come from a human donor in good health. The CDR3 runs from the conserved cysteine through the conserved F or W. A D gene is named only where the DNA matches it firmly. A row's size may be missing; if present it is once, few, many or a size class.

CASSVAGGGSTGELFF	TGTGCCAGCAGCGTAGCTGGAGGGGGCAGCACCGGGGAGCTGTTTTTT	-	-	TRBV9	TRBJ2-2
CASSFVAAKETQYF	TGCGCCAGCAGCTTTGTAGCGGCTAAAGAGACCCAGTACTTC	-	-	TRBV5-1	TRBJ2-5
CASSLGAGGRNEQFF	TGCGCCAGCAGCTTGGGGGCGGGGGGGAGAAATGAGCAGTTCTTC	few	TRBD2	TRBV5-1	TRBJ2-1
CSAGTGEAFF	TGCAGCGCGGGGACAGGGGAAGCTTTCTTT	-	TRBD1	TRBV29-1	TRBJ1-1
CASNRQLQDTQYF	TGTGCCAGCAACCGACAGCTTCAAGATACCCAGTACTTC	-	-	TRBV7-8	TRBJ2-5
CASSIRTSGSTDTQYF	TGTGCCAGCAGCATACGGACTAGCGGGAGCACAGATACGCAGTATTTT	-	TRBD2	TRBV7-8	TRBJ2-3
CASSRTGYNEQFF	TGTGCCAGCAGTAGAACAGGATACAATGAGCAGTTCTTC	-	-	TRBV6-5	TRBJ2-1
CASSLGRGLSSYEQYF	TGTGCCAGCAGCTTAGGGCGGGGGCTGAGCTCCTACGAGCAGTACTTC	-	-	TRBV7-9	TRBJ2-7
CSVMTGPNEKLFF	TGCAGCGTCATGACAGGGCCTAATGAAAAACTGTTTTTT	-	TRBD1	TRBV29-1	TRBJ1-4
CASSLTRDRGTDTQYF	TGTGCCAGCAGCTTAACCCGGGACAGGGGCACAGATACGCAGTATTTT	-	TRBD1	TRBV7-3	TRBJ2-3
CASSSSGTSGNEQYF	TGTGCCAGCAGCTCCTCCGGGACTAGCGGCAATGAGCAGTACTTC	-	TRBD2	TRBV11-3	TRBJ2-7
CASSLASGLIYEQYF	TGTGCCAGCAGCTTAGCGTCGGGACTAATCTACGAGCAGTACTTC	once	TRBD2	TRBV11-2	TRBJ2-7
CASSLGQGLIYEQYF	TGTGCCAGCAGCTTAGGCCAGGGCCTTATCTACGAGCAGTACTTC	-	-	TRBV5-6	TRBJ2-7
CASTQQGGGTYSGANVLTF	TGTGCCAGCACCCAACAGGGGGGGGGCACCTACTCTGGGGCCAACGTCCTGACTTTC	-	-	TRBV27	TRBJ2-6
CASSQEEAGRSRDTQYF	TGTGCCAGCAGCCAAGAGGAGGCCGGGAGAAGTCGAGATACGCAGTATTTT	few	-	TRBV4-2	TRBJ2-3
CASQTSEDTQYF	TGTGCCAGCCAAACTAGCGAAGATACGCAGTATTTT	few	TRBD2	TRBV6-5	TRBJ2-3
CASSIGQGASGNTIYF	TGTGCCAGCAGCATAGGACAGGGCGCCTCTGGAAACACCATATATTTT	-	TRBD1	TRBV5-4	TRBJ1-3
CASSPRGGIGTDTQYF	TGTGCCAGCAGCCCGCGGGGTGGAATTGGCACAGATACGCAGTATTTT	-	-	TRBV11-3	TRBJ2-3
CASTLTGAYGANVLTF	TGTGCCAGCACCCTAACAGGGGCTTATGGGGCCAACGTCCTGACTTTC	-	TRBD1	TRBV6-6	TRBJ2-6
CASSLTSASYGYTF	TGTGCCAGCAGCCTGACCAGCGCTAGCTATGGCTACACCTTC	-	-	TRBV2	TRBJ1-2
CASSLTGLDGLQETQYF	TGTGCCAGCAGCTTAACGGGACTAGATGGACTCCAAGAGACCCAGTACTTC	-	TRBD2	TRBV7-3	TRBJ2-5
CASSAERGHEEPQHF	TGTGCCAGCAGCGCAGAACGTGGGCATGAAGAGCCCCAGCATTTT	few	-	TRBV2	TRBJ1-5
CASSYWTGHNEQFF	TGTGCCAGCAGTTACTGGACAGGGCACAATGAGCAGTTCTTC	-	TRBD1	TRBV6-5	TRBJ2-1
CASSRMASGASYEQYF	TGTGCCAGCAGCCGAATGGCCTCCGGAGCCTCCTACGAGCAGTACTTC	-	-	TRBV5-5	TRBJ2-7
CASSLSGTAGETQYF	TGTGCCAGCAGCTTGTCCGGGACAGCGGGAGAGACCCAGTACTTC	-	-	TRBV11-2	TRBJ2-5
CASSFRDYQNYEQYF	TGTGCCAGCAGCTTCCGGGACTACCAAAACTACGAGCAGTACTTC	-	TRBD2	TRBV5-4	TRBJ2-7
CATRTRGREGGYTF	TGTGCCACCCGCACCAGGGGCAGGGAAGGGGGCTACACCTTC	-	-	TRBV27	TRBJ1-2
CASSFGQGGTNEKLFF	TGTGCCAGCAGCTTCGGACAGGGTGGGACTAATGAAAAACTGTTTTTT	-	TRBD1	TRBV5-4	TRBJ1-4
CATSRTRFGLYEQYF	TGTGCCACCAGCAGGACGAGGTTCGGCCTCTACGAGCAGTACTTC	-	-	TRBV15	TRBJ2-7
CASSLNPGEDYNEQFF	TGTGCCAGCAGCTTGAATCCGGGAGAGGACTACAATGAGCAGTTCTTC	-	-	TRBV5-4	TRBJ2-1
CASSNTNSGLETQYF	TGTGCCAGCAGCAATACAAACTCCGGGTTAGAGACCCAGTACTTC	-	-	TRBV9	TRBJ2-5
CASRRLAGSTDTQYF	TGTGCCAGCAGAAGACTAGCGGGAAGCACAGATACGCAGTATTTT	-	TRBD2	TRBV7-6	TRBJ2-3
CASSPWGQGALMRNEQFF	TGTGCCAGCAGCCCCTGGGGACAGGGGGCCCTTATGAGAAATGAGCAGTTCTTC	-	TRBD1	TRBV11-2	TRBJ2-1
CASSLPLSRGNQPQHF	TGTGCCAGCAGCTTACCTTTGTCCAGGGGGAATCAGCCCCAGCATTTT	few	TRBD1	TRBV7-9	TRBJ1-5
CASSLGPQGADTGELFF	TGCGCCAGCAGCTTGGGGCCCCAGGGGGCGGACACCGGGGAGCTGTTTTTT	-	TRBD1	TRBV5-1	TRBJ2-2
CASSSTGDEQYF	TGTGCCAGCAGCTCGACAGGGGACGAGCAGTACTTC	-	TRBD1	TRBV6-1	TRBJ2-7
CASGSTTNQETQYF	TGTGCTAGTGGTTCCACGACAAACCAAGAGACCCAGTACTTC	once	-	TRBV12-5	TRBJ2-5
CASTTGSGANVLTF	TGTGCCAGTACAACAGGGTCAGGGGCCAACGTCCTGACTTTC	-	-	TRBV27	TRBJ2-6
CASSQVAFLGPNYEQYF	TGTGCCAGCAGCCAAGTCGCGTTCCTGGGGCCCAACTACGAGCAGTACTTC	-	-	TRBV14	TRBJ2-7
CASSLGAGVSTDTQYF	TGTGCCAGCAGCTTGGGAGCCGGGGTTAGCACAGATACGCAGTATTTT	-	-	TRBV5-8	TRBJ2-3
CASSLMGRAQETQYF	TGTGCCAGCAGCTTGATGGGCAGGGCCCAAGAGACCCAGTACTTC	few	-	TRBV7-3	TRBJ2-5
CASSLLETQYF	TGTGCCAGCAGCTTACTCGAGACCCAGTACTTC	-	-	TRBV7-8	TRBJ2-5